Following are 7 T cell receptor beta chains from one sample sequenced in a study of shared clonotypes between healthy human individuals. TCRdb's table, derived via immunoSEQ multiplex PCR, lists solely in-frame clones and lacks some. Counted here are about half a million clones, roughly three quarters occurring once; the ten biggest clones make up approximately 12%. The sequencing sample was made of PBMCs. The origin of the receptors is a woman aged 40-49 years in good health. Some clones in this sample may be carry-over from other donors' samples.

CDR3 amino acids: CASSTVGRGTEAFF. In DNA form, the CDR3 reads TGCGCCAGCAGCACGGTAGGGCGGGGGACTGAAGCTTTCTTT. The chain combines TRBV4-1 with TRBJ1-1, with D possibly being TRBD1 (5 bases). The length of the CDR3 is 14 residues. Per germline, CDR1 MGHRA and CDR2 YSYEKL. V lost 5 bases, J lost 5 bases, and 15 bases lay in between.

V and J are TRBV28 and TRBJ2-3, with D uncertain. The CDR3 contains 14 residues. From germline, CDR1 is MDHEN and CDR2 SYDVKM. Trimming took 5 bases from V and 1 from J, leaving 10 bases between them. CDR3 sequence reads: CASSPATRTDTQYF. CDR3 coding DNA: TGTGCCAGCAGTCCAGCGACCCGCACAGATACGCAGTATTTT.

CDR3 DNA sequence: TGTGCCAGCAGCTGGGACAGGTTAGGCAATCAGCCCCAGCATTTT. Protein sequence: CASSWDRLGNQPQHF. V gene TRBV7-2 combines with J gene TRBJ1-5; 8 nucleotides agree with TRBD1. Germline CDR1 SGHTA, CDR2 FQGNSA. The CDR3 totals 15 residues. The ends lost 4 bases at V and 2 bases at J; junction bases unmatched: 4.

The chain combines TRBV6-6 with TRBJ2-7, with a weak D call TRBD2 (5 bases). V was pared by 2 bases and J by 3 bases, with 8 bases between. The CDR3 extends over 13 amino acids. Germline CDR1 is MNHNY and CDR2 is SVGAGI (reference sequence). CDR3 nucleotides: TGTGCCAGCAGTTACGAGGGAATCTACGAGCAGTACTTC. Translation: CASSYEGIYEQYF.

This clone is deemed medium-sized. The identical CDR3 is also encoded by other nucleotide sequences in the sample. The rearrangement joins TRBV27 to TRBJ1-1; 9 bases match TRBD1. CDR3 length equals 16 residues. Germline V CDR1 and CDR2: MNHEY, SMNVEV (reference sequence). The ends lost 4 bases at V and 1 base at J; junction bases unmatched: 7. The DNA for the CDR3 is TGTGCCAGCAGTTCCCCCTACAGGGGGCAGAACACTGAAGCTTTCTTT. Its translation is CASSSPYRGQNTEAFF.

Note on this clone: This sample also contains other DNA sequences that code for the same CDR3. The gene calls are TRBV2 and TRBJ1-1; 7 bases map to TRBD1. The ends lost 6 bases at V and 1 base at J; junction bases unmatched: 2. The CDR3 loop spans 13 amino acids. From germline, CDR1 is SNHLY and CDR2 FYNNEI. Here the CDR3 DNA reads TGTGCCAGCAGGAGGGACAGGAACACTGAAGCTTTCTTT. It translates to CASRRDRNTEAFF.

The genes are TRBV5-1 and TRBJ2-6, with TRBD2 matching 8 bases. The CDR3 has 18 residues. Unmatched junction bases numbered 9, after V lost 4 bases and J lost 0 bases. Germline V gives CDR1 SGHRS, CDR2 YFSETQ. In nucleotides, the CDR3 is TGCGCCAGCAGCAGATTAAGCGGGAGTCCCTCTGGGGCCAACGTCCTGACTTTC. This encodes CASSRLSGSPSGANVLTF.